These T cell receptor beta chains were read from a single sample in a study of T cells in Graves' hyperthyroidism and ophthalmopathy. TCRdb ran MiXCR on the multiplex PCR reads and lists one entry per CDR3 protein. The table records fewer than 750,000 distinct CDR3 sequences, more than 14% of them present only once. The sample taken for sequencing was blood. The receptors shown here come from a woman between 45 and 65 years old with Graves' ophthalmopathy. Both conserved end residues are part of each CDR3. Only part of the rows carry a size: once, few, many, or a class if the clone is expanded.

V: TRBV29-1
size: many
J: TRBJ2-7
CDR3: CSVEGDQLEQYF

V: TRBV24-1
size: many
J: TRBJ2-7
CDR3: CATSETGPTNYEQYF

V: TRBV28
size: .
J: TRBJ1-1
CDR3: CASSLIGGVLNTEAFF

V: TRBV18
size: many
J: TRBJ2-2
CDR3: CASSPPVLAGNTGELFF

V: TRBV25-1
size: .
J: TRBJ2-1
CDR3: CASSLLGGRGYNEQFF

V: TRBV29-1
size: .
J: TRBJ2-7
CDR3: CSAASGVGYEQYF

V: TRBV18
size: few
J: TRBJ2-3
CDR3: CASSPRSQGAADTQYF

V: TRBV7-3
size: many
J: TRBJ2-1
CDR3: CASSLTAARNNEQFF

V: TRBV4-1
size: few
J: TRBJ1-5
CDR3: CASSQSGGYNQPQHF

V: TRBV10-3
size: .
J: TRBJ2-1
CDR3: CASTSGSAYNEQFF

V: TRBV7-9
size: .
J: TRBJ2-3
CDR3: CASSFEDTDTQYF

V: TRBV7-9
size: few
J: TRBJ2-5
CDR3: CASSDSGTSGGKTQYF

V: TRBV12-3/TRBV12-4
size: many
J: TRBJ2-7
CDR3: CASSPPGSQAYEQYF

V: TRBV7-2
size: many
J: TRBJ2-5
CDR3: CASSLGAAAQETQYF

V: TRBV3-1
size: many
J: TRBJ2-1
CDR3: CASSQHLASGRASEQFF

V: TRBV7-9
size: few
J: TRBJ2-1
CDR3: CASSLGPSAGYNEQFF

V: TRBV9
size: many
J: TRBJ1-6
CDR3: CASSAPGDSPLHF

V: TRBV7-8
size: .
J: TRBJ2-3
CDR3: CASRQTRTSGSLSTDTQYF

V: TRBV5-1
size: many
J: TRBJ2-1
CDR3: CASSWTGQGLPFNEQFF

V: TRBV6-1
size: many
J: TRBJ2-7
CDR3: CASSEYRGSYEQYF

V: TRBV10-3
size: many
J: TRBJ2-7
CDR3: CAIRPGTGVFEQYF

V: TRBV14
size: few
J: TRBJ2-1
CDR3: CASSQQQAGPRIYNEQFF

V: TRBV3-1
size: many
J: TRBJ2-1
CDR3: CASSPGNFEQFF

V: TRBV28
size: .
J: TRBJ2-7
CDR3: CASIGAGLAGVGYEQYF

V: TRBV5-5
size: .
J: TRBJ1-2
CDR3: CASSSWGQGDGYTF

V: TRBV7-3
size: few
J: TRBJ2-6
CDR3: CASSLTGTALSGANVLTF

V: TRBV20-1
size: .
J: TRBJ2-1
CDR3: CSASGQGSYNEQFF

V: TRBV7-2
size: many
J: TRBJ2-1
CDR3: CASSQGLAGVLFF

V: TRBV3-1
size: few
J: TRBJ2-5
CDR3: CASSQDGLAGILGETQYF

V: TRBV6-1
size: few
J: TRBJ2-7
CDR3: CASRGDGDYEQYF

V: TRBV20-1
size: many
J: TRBJ2-2
CDR3: CSASHLAGAGELFF

V: TRBV20-1
size: many
J: TRBJ2-2
CDR3: CSARVAGGSTNTGELFF

V: TRBV28
size: many
J: TRBJ2-2
CDR3: CASSLWTLTNTGELFF

V: TRBV12-3/TRBV12-4
size: many
J: TRBJ2-1
CDR3: CASGPMGGGGYNEQFF

V: TRBV2
size: many
J: TRBJ2-7
CDR3: CASTPETYEQYF

V: TRBV7-2
size: many
J: TRBJ2-3
CDR3: CASSRRQHTDTQYF

V: TRBV10-3
size: many
J: TRBJ2-7
CDR3: CAISASSYEQYF

V: TRBV9
size: many
J: TRBJ2-5
CDR3: CASSVDQETQYF

V: TRBV11-2
size: many
J: TRBJ1-1
CDR3: CASSFNRVTEAFF

V: TRBV15
size: few
J: TRBJ2-7
CDR3: CATSRDNLGSYEQYF

V: TRBV19
size: few
J: TRBJ2-1
CDR3: CASSITSGRAREQFF

V: TRBV3-1
size: few
J: TRBJ2-2
CDR3: CASIQQGSGELFF

V: TRBV29-1
size: .
J: TRBJ2-1
CDR3: CSGGLAGDLRNNEQFF

V: TRBV9
size: many
J: TRBJ2-7
CDR3: CASSKEGTKGSEQYF

V: TRBV12-3/TRBV12-4
size: few
J: TRBJ1-5
CDR3: CASSSAGTANQPQHF

V: TRBV28
size: many
J: TRBJ2-3
CDR3: CASSYPRTSGKSTDTQYF

V: TRBV20-1
size: .
J: TRBJ2-1
CDR3: CSASREGHNEQFF

V: TRBV19
size: .
J: TRBJ2-7
CDR3: CATRWQANSYEQYF

V: TRBV3-1
size: many
J: TRBJ1-5
CDR3: CASSQKGAGNQPQHF

V: TRBV20-1
size: few
J: TRBJ2-2
CDR3: CSARSGGNTGELFF

V: TRBV4-3
size: many
J: TRBJ1-5
CDR3: CASSQDEGGNQPQHF

V: TRBV20-1
size: .
J: TRBJ2-6
CDR3: CSASMRSSGANVLTF

V: TRBV7-3
size: few
J: TRBJ2-5
CDR3: CASSLTGTGYEYF

V: TRBV20-1
size: few
J: TRBJ1-1
CDR3: CSAEQGASTEAFF

V: TRBV2
size: many
J: TRBJ2-1
CDR3: CASKRERDNEQFF